This T cell receptor (beta chain) was profiled in a study of shared clonotypes between healthy human individuals. The germline V gene has CDR1 MDHEN and CDR2 SYDVKM. The CDR3 is 15 amino acids. TCRdb keeps only in-frame clones here, not all; method: immunoSEQ multiplex PCR. The sample contains over a million clones, 78% of which appear only once. Specimen: memory CD4+ T cells from PBMCs. As for subset: CD45RA-negative fraction. The chain is built from TRBV28 and TRBJ2-5; 7 bases map to TRBD2. The J call is in doubt because the DNA end fits TRBJ2-7 better. The sequence was obtained from a man between 18 and 35 years old in good health. Some clones in this sample may be carry-over from other donors' samples. The CDR3 loop reads CASTTTGGSLYEQYF. The CDR3 DNA follows: TGTGCCAGCACCACCACGGGGGGTTCCCTCTACGAGCAGTACTTC.